This TCR beta chain was sequenced during a study of T-cell memory formation after mild COVID-19. TCRdb re-called the 5' RACE reads through MiXCR, storing one row per CDR3 protein. This sample has about 350,000 distinct CDR3 sequences, with roughly an eighth found just once. Trimming cost V 0 bases and J 5 bases; bases outside gene matches: 9. The germline V gene has CDR1 SGHRS and CDR2 YFSETQ. This CDR3 has 16 residues. Sample: PBMCs or a T cell subset sorted from them (not recorded which). V gene TRBV5-1 combines with J gene TRBJ2-5; 8 nucleotides align to TRBD1. This clonotype was sampled from a man aged 18 to 35 who had mild COVID-19 (a few samples of this study predate the infection). Cell type and time point are not known. CDR3 loop: CASSLAARGQGETQYF. The CDR3 nucleotides read TGCGCCAGCAGCTTGGCGGCCAGGGGGCAGGGGGAGACCCAGTACTTC.